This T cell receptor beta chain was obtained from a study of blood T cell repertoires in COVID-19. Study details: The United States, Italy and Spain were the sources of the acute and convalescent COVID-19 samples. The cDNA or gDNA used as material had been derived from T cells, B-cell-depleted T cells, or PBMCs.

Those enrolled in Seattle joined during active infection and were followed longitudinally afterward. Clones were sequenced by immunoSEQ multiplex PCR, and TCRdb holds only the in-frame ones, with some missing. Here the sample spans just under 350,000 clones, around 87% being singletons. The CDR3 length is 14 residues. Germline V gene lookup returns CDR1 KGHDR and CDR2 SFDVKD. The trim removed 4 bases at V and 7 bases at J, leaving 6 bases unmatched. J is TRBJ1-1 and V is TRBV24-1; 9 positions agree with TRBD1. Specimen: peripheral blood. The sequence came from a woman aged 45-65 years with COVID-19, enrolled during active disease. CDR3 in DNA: TGTGCCACCAGTGACCCGCTGGACAGGGGTGAAGCTTTCTTT. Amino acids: CATSDPLDRGEAFF.